This T cell receptor beta chain comes out of a study of T cell responses to AZD1222 COVID-19 vaccine. V trimming: 3 bases; J trimming: 2 bases; junction bases outside the gene matches: 4. Germline CDR1 reads SGHRS; CDR2 reads YFSETQ. The CDR3 is 15 amino acids. With respect to this clone: Its antigen is not identified.

Method: immunoSEQ multiplex PCR; TCRdb's copy keeps in-frame clones and lacks some. Here the sample spans approximately 130,000 clones, 88% being singletons. Study outcomes and limitations: Clonal diversity may have been underestimated in mostly white British donors. No day 14 peak samples; only post-peak repertoires were characterized.

Second doses that came at about 4 or about 12 weeks were put together. The TCR comes from an adult who received the AZD1222 COVID-19 vaccine. This chain joins TRBV5-1 and TRBJ2-7, with TRBD1 matching over 11 bases. The specimen comprised peripheral blood, sampled 28 days after the second AZD1222 dose. CDR3 nucleotide sequence: TGCGCCAGCAGCTACGGGACAGGGGGTCCCTACGAGCAGTACTTC. Encoded protein: CASSYGTGGPYEQYF.